A single sample is the source of the 3 T cell receptor beta chains below, sequenced in a study of human versus mouse CDR3 diversity and MHC coevolution. Data came from immunoSEQ multiplex PCR; TCRdb stores just in-frame clones and leaves some out. Of roughly 80,000 clones in the sample, just under 95% were seen once. Sequenced: naive CD4+ T cells from blood. Subset specified: CD45RO-negative CD62L-positive naive CD4 T cells. These receptors came from a person between 25 and 70 years old in good health.

The chain links TRBV7-9 to TRBJ1-1, with D possibly being TRBD1 (5 bases). CDR1 and CDR2 from the germline V gene are SEHNR and FQNEAQ (reference sequence). V was trimmed by 5 bases and J by 6 bases, leaving 7 bases between them. The CDR3 totals 11 residues. The CDR3 DNA reads TGTGCCAGCAGCCGGACACCTGAAGCTTTCTTT. Translation gives CASSRTPEAFF.

The chain links TRBV30 to TRBJ2-2; the D gene is possibly TRBD2 (6 bases). V dropped 4 bases and J dropped 0 bases, with 12 bases sitting between them. The CDR3 is 15 amino acids. CDR1 and CDR2 (germline): GTSNPN, SVGIG (reference sequence). This chain's CDR3 is CAWKTGVTNTGELFF. Written as DNA, the CDR3 is TGTGCCTGGAAAACGGGAGTAACGAACACCGGGGAGCTGTTTTTT. Using reference TRBV30 and TRBJ2-2 for the parts outside the CDR3, the full variable domain is SQTIHQWPATLVQPVGSPLSLECTVEGTSNPNLYWYRQAAGRGLQLLFYSVGIGQISSEVPQNLSASRPQDRQFILSSKKLLLSDSGFYLCAWKTGVTNTGELFFGEGSRLTVL.

V and J are TRBV18 and TRBJ2-7; possibly TRBD2 for D (5 bases). The CDR3 extends over 16 amino acids. CDR1 and CDR2 from the germline V gene are KGHSH and LQKENI. Deletions cut 3 bases from V and 0 bases from J, with 15 bases between. In DNA, the CDR3 is TGTGCCAGCTCACCGGAGAGCGGAACTAGCTCCTACGAGCAGTACTTC. This gives the protein CASSPESGTSSYEQYF.